Following are 25 T cell receptor beta chains from one sample sequenced in a study of T cell responses to AZD1222 COVID-19 vaccine. Method: immunoSEQ multiplex PCR; TCRdb's copy keeps in-frame clones and lacks some. The repertoire consists of over 65,000 clones, with approximately 87% occurring once and the leading ten covering 7%. Sequencing was performed on peripheral blood, taken on day 0 of AZD1222 vaccination. The receptors derive from an adult in good health.

The rearrangement joins TRBV12-3 or TRBV12-4 to TRBJ1-1; no clear D. This CDR3 region has 13 residues. Between the trimmed V and J ends, which lost 4 bases and 6 bases, there was a span of 12 bases. CDR3 amino acids: CASSWAPTPEAFF. Here the CDR3 DNA reads TGTGCCAGCAGTTGGGCCCCAACACCTGAAGCTTTCTTT.

This chain connects TRBV24-1 to TRBJ2-1, with D perhaps TRBD2 (6 bases). Trimming stripped 7 bases from V and 10 bases from J, with 19 bases between. CDR3 length: 14 amino acids. Germline V gene lookup returns CDR1 KGHDR and CDR2 SFDVKD. CDR3 residues: CATRGRGREHEQFF. CDR3 DNA: TGTGCCACCAGAGGAAGAGGTCGGGAGCACGAGCAGTTCTTC.

The J gene is TRBJ1-5, the V gene TRBV6-5; D call uncertain. Trimming removed 5 bases at V and 1 base at J, with 3 bases between. The CDR3 is 12 amino acids. Germline V gene data show CDR1 as MNHEY and CDR2 as SVGAGI. The CDR3 DNA reads TGTGCCAGCAGTCTAAGCAATCAGCCCCAGCATTTT. This translates into CASSLSNQPQHF.

CDR3 nucleotides: TGTGCCAGCAGCATGCAGGGCGGCTATGGCTACACCTTC. Its translation: CASSMQGGYGYTF. V usage is TRBV12-3 or TRBV12-4 and J usage is TRBJ1-2; perhaps TRBD1 as D (5 bases). This CDR3 spans 13 amino acids. Trimming removed 6 bases from V and 4 bases from J, with 12 bases in between.

The chain uses TRBV6-4 and TRBJ1-5, with D possibly being TRBD1 (6 bases). CDR3 size: 17 residues. Trimming took 3 bases from V and 3 from J, leaving 18 bases between them. CDR1 and CDR2 from the germline V gene are MRHNA and SNTAGT. CDR3 DNA: TGTGCCAGCAGTGAGGGAGGGTGGAGGGGGTTCAATCAGCCCCAGCATTTT. Encoded protein: CASSEGGWRGFNQPQHF.

The count of this clone is one. This chain joins TRBV6-4 and TRBJ2-1; TRBD2 agrees at 11 bases. Germline V CDR1 and CDR2: MRHNA, SNTAGT. The CDR3 has 16 amino acids. J lost 4 bases, V lost 5 bases, and 7 bases had no gene match. The CDR3 region has the DNA TGTGCCAGCAGTCCGGGTCTAGCGGGGGGTTACAATGAGCAGTTCTTC. Its protein is CASSPGLAGGYNEQFF.

The chain employs TRBV6-5 and TRBJ1-5; the D gene is possibly TRBD1 (6 bases). Germline CDR1 is MNHEY and CDR2 is SVGAGI. Trimming pared 6 bases from V and 7 bases from J, leaving 16 bases between. The CDR3 loop spans 14 amino acids. In DNA form, the CDR3 reads TGTGCCAGCAGCCCCTCGGGGGCCCGGCAGCCCCAGCATTTT. Protein: CASSPSGARQPQHF.

V gene TRBV11-2 combines with J gene TRBJ1-6, with D perhaps matching TRBD1 (5 bases). The CDR3 sequence is 15 residues long. Germline V gives CDR1 SGHAT, CDR2 FQNNGV. Trimming left V 3 bases short and J 7 bases short, with 13 bases between. CDR3: CASSFQGRGNSPLHF. The CDR3 region has the DNA TGTGCCAGCAGCTTCCAGGGTCGGGGGAATTCACCCCTCCACTTT.

The genes are TRBV6-2 or TRBV6-3 and TRBJ2-4; D might be TRBD2 (6 bases). The germline gives CDR1 MNHEY, CDR2 SVGEGT. This CDR3 is 14 amino acids long. Trimming pared 0 bases from V and 7 bases from J, leaving 10 bases between. Here the CDR3 reads CASSYSGGMNIQYF. Here the CDR3 DNA reads TGTGCCAGCAGTTACTCTGGCGGGATGAACATTCAGTACTTC.

This rearrangement joins TRBV6-5 to TRBJ1-5, with TRBD1 matching over 7 bases. The CDR3 sequence is 15 residues long. Per germline, CDR1 MNHEY and CDR2 SVGAGI. V dropped 5 bases and J dropped 3; count of bases not matched to a gene: 7. The CDR3 is CASSLYQGVNQPQHF. For the CDR3, the DNA is TGTGCCAGCAGTCTCTATCAGGGGGTCAATCAGCCCCAGCATTTT.

Points on this clone: Other DNA sequences in the same sample also yield this CDR3. The chain couples TRBV19 to TRBJ1-5; maybe TRBD1 (5 bases). Per germline, CDR1 LNHDA and CDR2 SQIVND (reference sequence). The V gene lost 1 base and the J gene lost 1 base, with 5 bases spanning the gap. There are 14 residues in the CDR3. CDR3 bases: TGTGCCAGTAGTATAGGACAGAGCAATCAGCCCCAGCATTTT. It yields the protein CASSIGQSNQPQHF.

The CDR3 loop reads CASKLLDSGEQFF. In DNA, the CDR3 is TGTGCCAGCAAATTACTAGATTCGGGTGAGCAGTTCTTC. The chain combines TRBV2 with TRBJ2-1; TRBD2 might be the D (5 bases). CDR1 and CDR2 from the germline V gene are SNHLY and FYNNEI. V lost 7 bases and J 9 bases, leaving 16 bases between the germline ends. CDR3 length: 13 amino acids.

The V call is TRBV11-2, the J call TRBJ2-7, with D uncertain. This CDR3 spans 13 amino acids. Germline values: CDR1 SGHAT, CDR2 FQNNGV. Trimming took 3 bases from V and 5 from J, leaving 11 bases between them. CDR3 loop: CASSLALVDEQYF. In nucleotides, the CDR3 is TGTGCCAGCAGCTTGGCCCTTGTTGACGAGCAGTACTTC.

This clone occurred a few times. The chain uses TRBV5-1 and TRBJ2-2; perhaps TRBD2 as D (5 bases). The CDR3 is 15 residues long. In germline, CDR1 is SGHRS, CDR2 YFSETQ. Trimming took off 4 bases at V and 7 bases at J, with 17 bases between the two ends. The CDR3 DNA follows: TGCGCCAGCAGCACTTTAAGCGGTATGAACGGGGAGCTGTTTTTT. It yields the protein CASSTLSGMNGELFF.

The table lists this clone with a count of one. This chain uses TRBV5-6 with TRBJ2-2; no reliable D call. CDR1 and CDR2 from the germline V gene are SGHDT and YYEEEE. This CDR3 spans 15 amino acids. V gave up 0 bases and J gave up 1 base, with 7 bases separating them. The CDR3 loop reads CASSLVGWNTGELFF. CDR3 nucleotide sequence: TGTGCCAGCAGCTTGGTGGGATGGAACACCGGGGAGCTGTTTTTT.

The table lists this clone with a count of one. The sample carries other DNA sequences with the same CDR3. This chain links TRBV15 with TRBJ2-7; no clear D gene. V shed 0 bases and J shed 0 bases, with 6 bases lying between them. The CDR3 spans 14 residues. The germline V gene encodes CDR1 LNHNV and CDR2 YYDKDF (reference sequence). CDR3 in amino acids: CATSREGVSYEQYF. In DNA, the CDR3 is TGTGCCACCAGCAGAGAGGGCGTCTCCTACGAGCAGTACTTC.

The table lists this clone with a few counts. V is TRBV19 and J is TRBJ1-1; perhaps TRBD1 as D (6 bases). CDR1 and CDR2 from the germline V gene are LNHDA and SQIVND (reference sequence). The V and J ends lost 6 bases and 4 bases respectively, with 15 bases between them. The CDR3 contains 14 residues. CDR3 sequence (DNA): TGTGCCAGTAGGCTAACGGGGGCGCGCACTGAAGCTTTCTTT. Residues: CASRLTGARTEAFF.

This chain uses TRBV6-2 or TRBV6-3 with TRBJ1-2; D unclear. The CDR3 covers 12 residues. Trimming pared 6 bases from V and 1 base from J, leaving 6 bases between. CDR1 and CDR2 from the germline V gene are MNHEY and SVGEGT. The CDR3 spells CASRYLNYGYTF. For the CDR3, the DNA is TGTGCCAGCAGATACCTTAACTATGGCTACACCTTC.

The genes are TRBV19 and TRBJ1-1; tentatively, D is TRBD1 (5 bases). CDR1 is LNHDA and CDR2 is SQIVND in the germline V gene (reference sequence). Trimming pared 3 bases from V and 2 bases from J, leaving 19 bases between. CDR3 length equals 17 residues. The CDR3 DNA reads TGTGCCAGTAGTATGGGGGTCCGGGCAGTTCGTAACACTGAAGCTTTCTTT. This encodes CASSMGVRAVRNTEAFF.

This clone was seen more than once but under ten times. V gene TRBV5-1 combines with J gene TRBJ2-7, with 9 nucleotides matching TRBD1. CDR1 is SGHRS and CDR2 is YFSETQ in the germline V gene. This CDR3 region has 16 residues. V shed 4 bases, J shed 1 base, and the junction held 9 bases outside the gene matches. The CDR3 bases are TGCGCCAGCAGCCCCGTCCCGGGACAGGGATCCTACGAGCAGTACTTC. Translation: CASSPVPGQGSYEQYF. Filled out from reference TRBV5-1 and TRBJ2-7, the complete variable domain reads KAGVTQTPRYLIKTRGQQVTLSCSPISGHRSVSWYQQTPGQGLQFLFEYFSETQRNKGNFPGRFSGRQFSNSRSEMNVSTLELGDSALYLCASSPVPGQGSYEQYFGPGTRLTVT.

The CDR3 sequence is CASSVAGEGHQPQHF. CDR3 sequence (DNA): TGTGCCAGCAGCGTAGCTGGGGAGGGTCATCAGCCCCAGCATTTT. The chain recombines TRBV9 with TRBJ1-5, with D uncertain. The germline CDR1 and CDR2 sequences are SGDLS and YYNGEE. The CDR3 consists of 15 residues. Trimming stripped 0 bases from V and 5 bases from J, with 12 bases between.

This rearrangement joins TRBV7-9 to TRBJ2-6, with TRBD1 matching over 8 bases. V dropped 5 bases and J dropped 1; count of bases not matched to a gene: 7. CDR3 length: 17 residues. Germline values: CDR1 SEHNR, CDR2 FQNEAQ (reference sequence). The CDR3 loop reads CASSLGQGGSGANVLTF. CDR3 bases: TGTGCCAGCAGCCTCGGACAGGGTGGGTCTGGGGCCAACGTCCTGACTTTC.

The DNA for the CDR3 is TGTGCCAGCAGCTCCCAAGTGGCGGGACAAGAGACCCAGTACTTC. Translated: CASSSQVAGQETQYF. The chain carries TRBV7-2 and TRBJ2-5; D possibly corresponds to TRBD2 (6 bases). Trimming left V 4 bases short and J 2 bases short, with 14 bases between. Germline V gives CDR1 SGHTA, CDR2 FQGNSA. The CDR3 covers 15 residues.

The genes are TRBV9 and TRBJ1-3; D remains ambiguous. V lost 3 bases and J 5 bases, leaving 12 bases between the germline ends. Germline-derived CDR1 and CDR2 are SGDLS and YYNGEE. The CDR3 is made up of 14 amino acids. The CDR3 reads CASSGDPGRNTIYF. The CDR3 nucleotides are TGTGCCAGCAGCGGTGACCCAGGACGAAACACCATATATTTT.

The CDR3 sequence: CSARTATSYEQYF. CDR3 DNA sequence: TGCAGCGCTCGGACAGCAACCTCCTACGAGCAGTACTTC. V usage is TRBV29-1 and J usage is TRBJ2-7, with D possibly TRBD1 on 6 matching bases. The length of the CDR3 is 13 residues. V was pared by 7 bases and J by 0 bases, with 13 bases between. Germline assignment: CDR1 SQVTM and CDR2 ANQGSEA.